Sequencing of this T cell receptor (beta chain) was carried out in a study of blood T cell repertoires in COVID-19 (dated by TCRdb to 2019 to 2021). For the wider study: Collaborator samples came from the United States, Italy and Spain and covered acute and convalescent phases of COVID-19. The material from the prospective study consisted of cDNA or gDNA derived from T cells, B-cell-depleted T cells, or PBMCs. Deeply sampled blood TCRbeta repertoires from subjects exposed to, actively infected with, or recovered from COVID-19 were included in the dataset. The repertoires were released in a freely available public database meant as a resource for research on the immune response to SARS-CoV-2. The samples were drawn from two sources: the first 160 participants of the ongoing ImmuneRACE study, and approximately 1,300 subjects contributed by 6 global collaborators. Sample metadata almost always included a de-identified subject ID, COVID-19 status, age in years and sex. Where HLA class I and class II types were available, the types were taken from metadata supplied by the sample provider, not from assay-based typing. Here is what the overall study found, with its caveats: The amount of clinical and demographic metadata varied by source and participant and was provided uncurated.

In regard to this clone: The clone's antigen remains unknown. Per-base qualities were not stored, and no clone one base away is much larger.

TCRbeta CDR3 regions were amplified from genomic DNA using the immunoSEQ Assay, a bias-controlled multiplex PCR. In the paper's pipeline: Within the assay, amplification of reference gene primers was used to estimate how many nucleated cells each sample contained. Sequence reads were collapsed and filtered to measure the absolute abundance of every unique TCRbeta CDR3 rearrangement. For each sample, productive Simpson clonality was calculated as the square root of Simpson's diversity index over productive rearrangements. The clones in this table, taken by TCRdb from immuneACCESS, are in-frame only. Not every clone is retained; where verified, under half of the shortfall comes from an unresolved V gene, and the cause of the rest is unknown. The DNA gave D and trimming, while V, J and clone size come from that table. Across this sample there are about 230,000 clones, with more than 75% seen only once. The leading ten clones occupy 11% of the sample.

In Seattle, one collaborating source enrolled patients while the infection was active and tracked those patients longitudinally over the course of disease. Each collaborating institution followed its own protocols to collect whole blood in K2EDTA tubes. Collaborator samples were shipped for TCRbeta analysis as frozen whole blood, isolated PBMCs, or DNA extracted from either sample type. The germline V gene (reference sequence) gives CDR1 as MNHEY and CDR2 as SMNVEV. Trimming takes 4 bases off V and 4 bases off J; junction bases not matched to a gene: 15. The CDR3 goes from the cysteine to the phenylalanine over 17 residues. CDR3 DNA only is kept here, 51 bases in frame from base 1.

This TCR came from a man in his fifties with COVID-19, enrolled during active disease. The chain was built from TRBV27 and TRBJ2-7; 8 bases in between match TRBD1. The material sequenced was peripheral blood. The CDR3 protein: CASSSLLEDRVRYEQYF. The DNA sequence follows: TGTGCCAGCAGTTCACTATTGGAGGACAGGGTACGGTACGAGCAGTACTTC.